The 13 T cell receptor beta chains presented below share a single source sample, sequenced in a study of T cells in Graves' hyperthyroidism and ophthalmopathy. The investigators amplified TCR beta CDR3 regions from RNA transcripts. Researchers ran a first-round RT-PCR on the TCR CDR3 using the HTBI primer set. TCRdb independently ran MiXCR on the multiplex PCR reads; one entry per CDR3 protein. Found here are around 250,000 distinct CDR3 sequences, 15% to 20% of them singletons; the top ten hold 25% to 30%. The sample taken for sequencing was blood. All receptors come from a woman younger than 35 with Graves' ophthalmopathy.

The chain links TRBV7-2 to TRBJ2-5, with 8 bases that match TRBD1. Germline lookup yields CDR1 SGHTA and CDR2 FQGNSA. This CDR3 is built from 15 residues. The trim removed 2 bases at V and 4 bases at J, leaving 6 bases unmatched. CDR3 sequence (DNA): TGTGCCAGCAGCTTAAACAGGGGGGCTGGAGAGACCCAGTACTTC. Translation gives CASSLNRGAGETQYF.

This clonotype was found a few times. This sequence joins TRBV20-1 and TRBJ2-1, with 8 bases fitting TRBD2. Germline-derived CDR1 and CDR2 are DFQATT and SNEGSKA (reference sequence). The V and J ends lost 2 bases and 5 bases, in that order; junction bases with no gene match: 8. This CDR3 comprises 15 residues. Here the CDR3 DNA reads TGCAGTGCTAGACTCCTAGCGGGTTCCCACAATGAGCAGTTCTTC. It yields the protein CSARLLAGSHNEQFF.

This clonotype showed up many times. This chain connects TRBV7-8 to TRBJ2-7; D tentatively fits TRBD1 or TRBD2 (5 bases each). This CDR3 is 17 amino acids long. Trimming cost V 3 bases and J 1 base, with 19 bases left between them. Germline V gene sequence: CDR1 SGHVS, CDR2 FQNEAQ. CDR3 DNA: TGTGCCAGCAGCTTGTACGTGCTAACAGGAGGTTCCTACGAGCAGTACTTC. Protein product: CASSLYVLTGGSYEQYF.

The chain recombines TRBV5-4 with TRBJ2-1, with TRBD2 matching 10 bases. The CDR3 loop spans 18 amino acids. Per the germline V gene, CDR1 is SGHNT and CDR2 is YYREEE (reference sequence). V shed 0 bases, J shed 7 bases, and the junction held 13 bases outside the gene matches. The CDR3 loop is CASSLAFFSSGSLNEQFF. Here the CDR3 DNA reads TGTGCCAGCAGCTTGGCCTTTTTTTCTAGCGGGAGTTTAAATGAGCAGTTCTTC. Variable domain in full (rest from reference TRBV5-4 and TRBJ2-1): ETGVTQSPTHLIKTRGQQVTLRCSSQSGHNTVSWYQQALGQGPQFIFQYYREEENGRGNFPPRFSGLQFPNYSSELNVNALELDDSALYLCASSLAFFSSGSLNEQFFGPGTRLTVL.

This clonotype showed up many times. This sequence joins TRBV20-1 and TRBJ2-7; no firm D call. This CDR3 has 12 amino acids. Per the germline V gene, CDR1 is DFQATT and CDR2 is SNEGSKA (reference sequence). Trimming shortened V by 1 base and J by 2 bases, and 6 bases separated the two germline ends. Here the CDR3 DNA reads TGCAGTGCTAGAGGACTTGCCTACGAGCAGTACTTC. As protein: CSARGLAYEQYF.

Many counts were recorded for this clonotype. The chain has TRBV29-1 and TRBJ2-1, with 14 bases fitting TRBD2. The V segment lost 7 bases and the J segment 7 bases; nucleotides outside the gene matches: 9. Germline CDR1 reads SQVTM; CDR2 reads ANQGSEA. The CDR3 is made up of 15 amino acids. The CDR3 DNA follows: TGCAGCGCTACTCCGGGACTAGCGGGAGTAAATGAGCAGTTCTTC. As protein: CSATPGLAGVNEQFF.

The table lists this clonotype with many counts. This chain links TRBV5-4 with TRBJ1-1, with TRBD1 identical over 8 bases. The germline V gene encodes CDR1 SGHNT and CDR2 YYREEE (reference sequence). V was pared by 4 bases and J by 0 bases, with 8 bases of the junction left unmatched. The CDR3 sequence is 16 residues long. CDR3 DNA: TGTGCCAGCAGCCGTTGGGGGGACAGGCTGAACACTGAAGCTTTCTTT. Protein: CASSRWGDRLNTEAFF. The whole variable domain, filled in from reference TRBV5-4 and TRBJ1-1, reads ETGVTQSPTHLIKTRGQQVTLRCSSQSGHNTVSWYQQALGQGPQFIFQYYREEENGRGNFPPRFSGLQFPNYSSELNVNALELDDSALYLCASSRWGDRLNTEAFFGQGTRLTVV.

Ten or more counts support this clonotype. The chain has TRBV5-6 and TRBJ2-1; 8 bases line up with TRBD2. The CDR3 spans 15 residues. The trim removed 2 bases at V and 5 bases at J, leaving 6 bases unmatched. Looked up from germline, CDR1 is SGHDT and CDR2 is YYEEEE. DNA of the CDR3: TGTGCCAGCAGCTTTTACGGGGGGGGGAACAATGAGCAGTTCTTC. This translates into CASSFYGGGNNEQFF.

The V call is TRBV12-3 or TRBV12-4, the J call TRBJ2-2, with TRBD2 identical over 12 bases. Germline trimming cut 1 base from V and 5 bases from J; bases unmatched to any gene: 8. The length of the CDR3 is 18 residues. This CDR3 is CASSLGPSGGASTGELFF. The CDR3 DNA follows: TGTGCCAGCAGTTTAGGTCCTAGCGGGGGGGCGTCTACCGGGGAGCTGTTTTTT.

This clonotype was counted ten times or more. As DNA, the CDR3 is TGCAGTGCTAGAATAGCGGCAGATACGCAGTATTTT. Translation: CSARIAADTQYF. V and J are TRBV20-1 and TRBJ2-3, with D possibly matching TRBD2 (6 bases). Trimming stripped 2 bases from V and 4 bases from J, with 7 bases between. Germline CDR1 is DFQATT and CDR2 is SNEGSKA (reference sequence). The CDR3 sequence is 12 residues long.

The V call is TRBV12-3 or TRBV12-4, the J call TRBJ2-2; 7 nucleotides agree with TRBD1. The ends lost 7 bases at V and 2 bases at J; junction bases unmatched: 7. The CDR3 runs to 15 residues. The CDR3 loop is CASNLGQPNTGELFF. CDR3 DNA sequence: TGTGCCAGCAATTTGGGACAGCCCAACACCGGGGAGCTGTTTTTT.

This clonotype was seen many times. The chain has TRBV7-2 and TRBJ1-4; TRBD1 might be the D (6 bases). Between the trimmed V and J ends, which lost 6 bases and 7 bases, there was a span of 18 bases. The CDR3 is 15 residues long. Germline values: CDR1 SGHTA, CDR2 FQGNSA. The CDR3 sequence is CASRPTGSGAEKLFF. The CDR3 DNA reads TGTGCCAGCAGGCCCACGGGGTCGGGGGCTGAAAAACTGTTTTTT.

V and J are TRBV7-9 and TRBJ1-2; 12 nucleotides agree with TRBD1. The germline V gene has CDR1 SEHNR and CDR2 FQNEAQ (reference sequence). This CDR3 spans 16 amino acids. Trimming took 1 base from V and 5 from J; bases not matched to a gene: 5. The CDR3, as DNA: TGTGCCAGCAGCTTAGGCGGGACAGGGGGCGATTATGGCTACACCTTC. Residues: CASSLGGTGGDYGYTF. Full variable domain (outside the CDR3, taken from reference TRBV7-9 and TRBJ1-2): DTGVSQNPRHKITKRGQNVTFRCDPISEHNRLYWYRQTLGQGPEFLTYFQNEAQLEKSRLLSDRFSAERPKGSFSTLEIQRTEQGDSAMYLCASSLGGTGGDYGYTFGSGTRLTVV.